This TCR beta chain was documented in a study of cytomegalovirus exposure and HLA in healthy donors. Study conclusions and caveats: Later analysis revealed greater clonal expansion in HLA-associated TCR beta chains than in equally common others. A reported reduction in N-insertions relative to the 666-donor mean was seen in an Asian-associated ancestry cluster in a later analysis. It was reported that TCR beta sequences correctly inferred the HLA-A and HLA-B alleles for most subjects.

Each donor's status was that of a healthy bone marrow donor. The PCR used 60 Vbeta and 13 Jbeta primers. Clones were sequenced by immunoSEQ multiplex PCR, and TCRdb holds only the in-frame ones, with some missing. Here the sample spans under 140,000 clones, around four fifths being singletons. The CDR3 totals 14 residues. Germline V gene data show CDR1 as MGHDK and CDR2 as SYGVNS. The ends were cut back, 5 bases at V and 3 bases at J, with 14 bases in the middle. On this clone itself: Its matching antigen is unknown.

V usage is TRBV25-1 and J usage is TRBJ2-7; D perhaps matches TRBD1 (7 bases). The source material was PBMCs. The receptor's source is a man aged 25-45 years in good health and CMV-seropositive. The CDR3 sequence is CASSIPGGNYEQYF. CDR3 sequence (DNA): TGTGCCAGCAGTATTCCAGGGGGGAACTACGAGCAGTACTTC.